This T cell receptor beta chain was identified during a study of blood T cell repertoires in COVID-19. Study overall: Researchers got acute and convalescent COVID-19 samples from the United States, Italy and Spain. T cells, B-cell-depleted T cells, or PBMCs supplied cDNA or gDNA.

CDR3 size: 13 residues. In germline, CDR1 is MNHEY, CDR2 SVGAGI. The V gene lost 4 bases and the J gene lost 5 bases, with 11 bases spanning the gap. Seattle's enrolled individuals joined amid active infection and were then monitored longitudinally. Per the original data handling: Using reference gene primer amplification, nucleated cell counts were estimated. Clones were sequenced by immunoSEQ multiplex PCR, and TCRdb holds only the in-frame ones, with some missing. For V, J and clone size, that table is used; D and trimming come from the DNA. The table lists approximately 170,000 clones, roughly 88% of them singletons.

The rearrangement joins TRBV6-5 to TRBJ1-1; a weak D match, TRBD1 (5 bases). The sequencing sample was made of peripheral blood. The receptor was derived from an elderly man with COVID-19, enrolled during active disease. CDR3 sequence reads: CASSSGWATEAFF. In nucleotides, the CDR3 is TGTGCCAGCAGTTCAGGGTGGGCAACTGAAGCTTTCTTT.